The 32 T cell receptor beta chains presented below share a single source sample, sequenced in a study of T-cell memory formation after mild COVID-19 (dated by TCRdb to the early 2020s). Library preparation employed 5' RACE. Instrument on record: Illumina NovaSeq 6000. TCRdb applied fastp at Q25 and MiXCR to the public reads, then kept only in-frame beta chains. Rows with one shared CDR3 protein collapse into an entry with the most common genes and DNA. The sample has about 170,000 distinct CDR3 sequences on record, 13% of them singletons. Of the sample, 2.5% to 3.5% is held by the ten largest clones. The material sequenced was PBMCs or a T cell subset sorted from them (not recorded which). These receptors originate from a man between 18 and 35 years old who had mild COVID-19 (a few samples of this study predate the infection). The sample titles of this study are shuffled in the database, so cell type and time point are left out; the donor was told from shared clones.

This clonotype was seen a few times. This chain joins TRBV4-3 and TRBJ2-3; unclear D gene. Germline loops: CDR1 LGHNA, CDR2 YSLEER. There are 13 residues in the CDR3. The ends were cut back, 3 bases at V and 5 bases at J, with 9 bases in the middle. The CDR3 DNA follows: TGCGCCAGCAGCCACGATTTCAGAGATACGCAGTATTTT. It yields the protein CASSHDFRDTQYF.

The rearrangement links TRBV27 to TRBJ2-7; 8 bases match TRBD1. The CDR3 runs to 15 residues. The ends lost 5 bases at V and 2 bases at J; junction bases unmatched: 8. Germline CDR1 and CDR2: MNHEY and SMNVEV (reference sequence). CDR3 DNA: TGTGCCAGCAGTCCGGACAGGGCGAGGGCCTACGAGCAGTACTTC. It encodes CASSPDRARAYEQYF.

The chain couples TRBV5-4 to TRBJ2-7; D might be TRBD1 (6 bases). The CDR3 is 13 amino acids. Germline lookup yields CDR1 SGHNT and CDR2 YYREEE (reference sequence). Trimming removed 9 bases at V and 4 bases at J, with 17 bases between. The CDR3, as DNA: TGTGCCACCAACTTTCAGGGGCAGTACGAGCAGTACGTC. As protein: CATNFQGQYEQYV.

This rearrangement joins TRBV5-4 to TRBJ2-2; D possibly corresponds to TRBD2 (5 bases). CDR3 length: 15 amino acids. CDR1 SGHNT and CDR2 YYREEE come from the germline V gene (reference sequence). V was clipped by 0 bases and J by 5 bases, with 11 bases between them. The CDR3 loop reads CASSLAGRRTGELFF. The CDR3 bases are TGTGCCAGCAGCTTGGCCGGAAGGAGGACCGGGGAGCTGTTTTTT.

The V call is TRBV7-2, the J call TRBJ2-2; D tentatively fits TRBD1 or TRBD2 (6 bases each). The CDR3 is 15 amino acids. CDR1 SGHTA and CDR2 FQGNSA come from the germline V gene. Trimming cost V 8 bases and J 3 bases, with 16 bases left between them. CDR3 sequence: CASCLMGGYTGELFF. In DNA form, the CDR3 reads TGTGCCAGCTGCCTGATGGGGGGCTACACCGGGGAGCTGTTTTTT.

CDR3 in amino acids: CASQRGRSTDTQYF. CDR3 coding DNA: TGTGCCAGCCAAAGGGGGCGGAGCACAGATACGCAGTATTTT. This sequence joins TRBV7-2 and TRBJ2-3; 7 bases map to TRBD1. The germline V gene has CDR1 SGHTA and CDR2 FQGNSA. The CDR3 is made up of 14 amino acids. The V and J ends lost 8 bases and 0 bases, in that order; junction bases with no gene match: 5.

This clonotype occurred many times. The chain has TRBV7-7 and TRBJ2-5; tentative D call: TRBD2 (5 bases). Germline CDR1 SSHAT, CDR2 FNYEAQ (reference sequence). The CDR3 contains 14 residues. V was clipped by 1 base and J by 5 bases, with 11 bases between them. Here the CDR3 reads CASSLGASSETQYF. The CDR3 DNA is TGTGCCAGCAGCTTAGGGGCTAGCAGCGAGACCCAGTACTTC.

The CDR3 bases are TGTGCCTGGAGGGCGGTATACAGCGGTCTTGGGTATGGCTACACCTTC. Protein product: CAWRAVYSGLGYGYTF. The chain links TRBV30 to TRBJ1-2; D unclear. From germline, CDR1 is GTSNPN and CDR2 SVGIG (reference sequence). The CDR3 extends over 16 amino acids. Trimming pared 3 bases from V and 5 bases from J, leaving 22 bases between.

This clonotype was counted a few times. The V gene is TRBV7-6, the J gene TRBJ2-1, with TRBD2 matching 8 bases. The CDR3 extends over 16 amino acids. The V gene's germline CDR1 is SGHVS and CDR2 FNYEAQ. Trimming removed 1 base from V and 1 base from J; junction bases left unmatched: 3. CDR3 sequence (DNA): TGTGCCAGCAGCTTAGTCCCGGGGGGGTCCTACAATGAGCAGTTCTTC. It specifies CASSLVPGGSYNEQFF.

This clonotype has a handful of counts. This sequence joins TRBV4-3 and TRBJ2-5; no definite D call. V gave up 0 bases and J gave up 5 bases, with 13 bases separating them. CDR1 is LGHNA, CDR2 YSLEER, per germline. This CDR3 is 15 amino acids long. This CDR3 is CASSQDPAGAETQYF. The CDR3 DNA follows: TGCGCCAGCAGCCAAGATCCAGCAGGCGCGGAGACCCAGTACTTC.

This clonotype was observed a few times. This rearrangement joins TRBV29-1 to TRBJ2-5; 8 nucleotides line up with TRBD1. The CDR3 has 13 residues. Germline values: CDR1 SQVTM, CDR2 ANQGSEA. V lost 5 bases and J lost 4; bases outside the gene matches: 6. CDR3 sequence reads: CSVSGQEGETQYF. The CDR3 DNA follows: TGCAGCGTTTCGGGACAGGAAGGAGAGACCCAGTACTTC.

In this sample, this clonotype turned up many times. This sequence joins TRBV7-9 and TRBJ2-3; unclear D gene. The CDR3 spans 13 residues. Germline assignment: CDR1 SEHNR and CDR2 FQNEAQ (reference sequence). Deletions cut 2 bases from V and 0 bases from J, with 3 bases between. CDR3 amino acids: CASSLYSTDTQYF. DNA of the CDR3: TGTGCCAGCAGCTTATACAGCACAGATACGCAGTATTTT. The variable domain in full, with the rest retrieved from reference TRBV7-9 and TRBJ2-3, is DTGVSQNPRHKITKRGQNVTFRCDPISEHNRLYWYRQTLGQGPEFLTYFQNEAQLEKSRLLSDRFSAERPKGSFSTLEIQRTEQGDSAMYLCASSLYSTDTQYFGPGTRLTVL.

The CDR3 sequence: CASAGSGVETQYF. CDR3 DNA: TGCGCCAGCGCCGGAAGCGGGGTAGAGACCCAGTACTTC. This sequence joins TRBV10-1 and TRBJ2-5; 7 nucleotides agree with TRBD2. With 8 bases clipped from V and 4 bases from J, the junction kept 7 bases outside the gene matches. Germline V gene data show CDR1 as WNHNN and CDR2 as SYGVQD (reference sequence). The CDR3 totals 13 residues.

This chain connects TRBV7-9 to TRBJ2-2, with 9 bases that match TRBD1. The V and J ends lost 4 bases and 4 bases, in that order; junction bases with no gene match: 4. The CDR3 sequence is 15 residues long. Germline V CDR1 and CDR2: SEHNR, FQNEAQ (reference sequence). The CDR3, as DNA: TGTGCCAGCAGCTGGACAGGGGTCCTCACCGGGGAGCTGTTTTTT. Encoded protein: CASSWTGVLTGELFF.

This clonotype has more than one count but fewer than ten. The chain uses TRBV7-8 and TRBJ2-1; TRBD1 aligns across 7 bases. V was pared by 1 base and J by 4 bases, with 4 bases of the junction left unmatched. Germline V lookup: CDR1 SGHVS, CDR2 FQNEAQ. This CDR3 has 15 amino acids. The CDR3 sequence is CASSLGQGPYNEQFF. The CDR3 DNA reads TGTGCCAGCAGCTTAGGACAGGGCCCGTACAATGAGCAGTTCTTC.

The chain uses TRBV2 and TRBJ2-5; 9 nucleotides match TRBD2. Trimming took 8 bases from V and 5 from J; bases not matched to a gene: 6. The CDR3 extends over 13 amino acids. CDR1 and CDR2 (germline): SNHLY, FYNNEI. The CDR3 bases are TGTGCCAGCCAGCGGGGGGCGGGGGAGACCCAGTACTTC. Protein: CASQRGAGETQYF.

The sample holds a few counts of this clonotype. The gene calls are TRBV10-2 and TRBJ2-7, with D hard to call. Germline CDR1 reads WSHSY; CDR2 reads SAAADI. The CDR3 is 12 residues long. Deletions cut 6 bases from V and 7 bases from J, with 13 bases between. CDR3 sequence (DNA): TGCGCCAGCAGGGATGGACGGAGTGAGCAGTACTTC. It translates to CASRDGRSEQYF.

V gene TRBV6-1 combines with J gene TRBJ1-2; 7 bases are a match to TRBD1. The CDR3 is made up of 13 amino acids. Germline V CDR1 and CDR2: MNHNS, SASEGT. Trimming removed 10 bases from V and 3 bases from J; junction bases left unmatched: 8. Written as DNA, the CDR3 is TGTGCCACCAACATCGGGACAGACTATGGCTACACCTTC. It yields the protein CATNIGTDYGYTF.

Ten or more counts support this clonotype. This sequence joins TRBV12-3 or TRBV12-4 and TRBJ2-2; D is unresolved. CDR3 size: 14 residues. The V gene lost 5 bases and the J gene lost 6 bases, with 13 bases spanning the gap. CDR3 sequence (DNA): TGTGCCAGCAGTGTGTCAGTGGGATCCGGGGAGCTGTTTTTT. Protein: CASSVSVGSGELFF.

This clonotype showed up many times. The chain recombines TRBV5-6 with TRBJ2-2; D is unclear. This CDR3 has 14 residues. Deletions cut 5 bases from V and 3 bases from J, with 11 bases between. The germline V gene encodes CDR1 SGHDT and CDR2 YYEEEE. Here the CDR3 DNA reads TGTGCCAGCAGTTGGGCCCTAGACACCGGGGAGCTGTTTTTT. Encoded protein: CASSWALDTGELFF.

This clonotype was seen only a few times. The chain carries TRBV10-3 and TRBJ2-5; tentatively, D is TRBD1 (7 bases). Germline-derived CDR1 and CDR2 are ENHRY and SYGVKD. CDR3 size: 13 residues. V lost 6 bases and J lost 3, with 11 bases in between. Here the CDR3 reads CAIRGGQEETQYF. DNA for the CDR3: TGTGCCATCAGGGGAGGACAGGAAGAGACCCAGTACTTC.

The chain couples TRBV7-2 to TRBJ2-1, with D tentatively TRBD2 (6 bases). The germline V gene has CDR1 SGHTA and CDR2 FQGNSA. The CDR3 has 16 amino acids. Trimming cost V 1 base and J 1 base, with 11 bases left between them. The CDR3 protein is CASSLVAGSSYNEQFF. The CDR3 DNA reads TGTGCCAGCAGCTTAGTCGCGGGGTCATCCTACAATGAGCAGTTCTTC.

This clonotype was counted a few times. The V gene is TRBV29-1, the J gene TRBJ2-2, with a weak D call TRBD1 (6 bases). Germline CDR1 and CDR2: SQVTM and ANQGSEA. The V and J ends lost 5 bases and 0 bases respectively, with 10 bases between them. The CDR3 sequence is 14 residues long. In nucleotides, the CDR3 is TGCAGCGTTACAGGGTTAGCGAACACCGGGGAGCTGTTTTTT. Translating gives CSVTGLANTGELFF.

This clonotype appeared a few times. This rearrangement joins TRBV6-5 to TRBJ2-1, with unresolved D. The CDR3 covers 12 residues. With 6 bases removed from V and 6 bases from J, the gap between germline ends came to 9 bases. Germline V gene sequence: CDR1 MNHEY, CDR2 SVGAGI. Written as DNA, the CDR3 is TGTGCCAGCAGAGAACAGCCCAATGAGCAGTTCTTC. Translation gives CASREQPNEQFF.

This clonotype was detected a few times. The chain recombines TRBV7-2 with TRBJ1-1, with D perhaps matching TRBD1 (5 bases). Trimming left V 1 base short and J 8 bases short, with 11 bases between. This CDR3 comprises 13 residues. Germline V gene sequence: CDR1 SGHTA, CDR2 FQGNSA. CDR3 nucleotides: TGTGCCAGCAGCTTAGGTAGGGGACGGGAAGCTTTCTTT. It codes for CASSLGRGREAFF. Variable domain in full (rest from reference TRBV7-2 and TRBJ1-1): GAGVSQSPSNKVTEKGKDVELRCDPISGHTALYWYRQSLGQGLEFLIYFQGNSAPDKSGLPSDRFSAERTGGSVSTLTIQRTQQEDSAVYLCASSLGRGREAFFGQGTRLTVV.

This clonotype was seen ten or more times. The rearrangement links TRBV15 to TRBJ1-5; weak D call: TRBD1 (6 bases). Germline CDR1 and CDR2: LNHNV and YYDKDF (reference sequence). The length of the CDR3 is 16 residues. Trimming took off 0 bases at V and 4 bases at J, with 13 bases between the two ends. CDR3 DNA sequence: TGTGCCACCAGCAGAGAGGGGGGCAGGGGAAATCAGCCCCAGCATTTT. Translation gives CATSREGGRGNQPQHF.

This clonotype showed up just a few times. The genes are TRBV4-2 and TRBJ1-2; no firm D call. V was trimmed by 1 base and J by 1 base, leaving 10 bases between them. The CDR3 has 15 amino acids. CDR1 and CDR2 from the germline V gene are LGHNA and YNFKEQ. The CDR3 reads CASSQGLGYNYGYTF. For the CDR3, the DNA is TGTGCCAGCAGCCAAGGACTGGGATATAACTATGGCTACACCTTC.

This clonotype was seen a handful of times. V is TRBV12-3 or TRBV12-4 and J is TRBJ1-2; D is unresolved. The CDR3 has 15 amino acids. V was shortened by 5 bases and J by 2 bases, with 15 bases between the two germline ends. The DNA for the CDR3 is TGTGCCAGCAGTGTGGGCGGGCAGTTAAACTATGGCTACACCTTC. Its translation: CASSVGGQLNYGYTF.

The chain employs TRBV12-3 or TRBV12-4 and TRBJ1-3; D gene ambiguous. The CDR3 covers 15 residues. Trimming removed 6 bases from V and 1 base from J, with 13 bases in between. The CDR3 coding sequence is TGTGCCAGCAGGCCACACCCCTTGTCTGGAAACACCATATATTTT. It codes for CASRPHPLSGNTIYF.

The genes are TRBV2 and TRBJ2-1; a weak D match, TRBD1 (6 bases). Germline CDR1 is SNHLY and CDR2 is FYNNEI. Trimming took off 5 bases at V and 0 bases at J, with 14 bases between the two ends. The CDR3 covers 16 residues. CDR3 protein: CASSFYRALSYNEQFF. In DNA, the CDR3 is TGTGCCAGCAGTTTCTACAGGGCCCTCTCCTACAATGAGCAGTTCTTC.

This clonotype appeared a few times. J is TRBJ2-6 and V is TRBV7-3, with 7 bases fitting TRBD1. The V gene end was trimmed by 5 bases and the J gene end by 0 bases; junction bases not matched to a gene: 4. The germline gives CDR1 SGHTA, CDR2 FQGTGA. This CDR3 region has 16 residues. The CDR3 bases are TGTGCCAGCAGCCCGGGACAGAGCTCTGGGGCCAACGTCCTGACTTTC. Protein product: CASSPGQSSGANVLTF.

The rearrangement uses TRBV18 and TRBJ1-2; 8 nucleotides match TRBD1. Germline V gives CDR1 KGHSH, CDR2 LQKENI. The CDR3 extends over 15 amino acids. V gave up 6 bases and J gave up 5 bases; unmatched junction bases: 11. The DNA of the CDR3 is TGTGCCAGCTCCCGCGCAGGGGGCCCGGAGTATGGCTACACCTTC. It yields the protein CASSRAGGPEYGYTF. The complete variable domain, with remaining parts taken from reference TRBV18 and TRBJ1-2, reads NAGVMQNPRHLVRRRGQEARLRCSPMKGHSHVYWYRQLPEEGLKFMVYLQKENIIDESGMPKERFSAEFPKEGPSILRIQQVVRGDSAAYFCASSRAGGPEYGYTFGSGTRLTVV.